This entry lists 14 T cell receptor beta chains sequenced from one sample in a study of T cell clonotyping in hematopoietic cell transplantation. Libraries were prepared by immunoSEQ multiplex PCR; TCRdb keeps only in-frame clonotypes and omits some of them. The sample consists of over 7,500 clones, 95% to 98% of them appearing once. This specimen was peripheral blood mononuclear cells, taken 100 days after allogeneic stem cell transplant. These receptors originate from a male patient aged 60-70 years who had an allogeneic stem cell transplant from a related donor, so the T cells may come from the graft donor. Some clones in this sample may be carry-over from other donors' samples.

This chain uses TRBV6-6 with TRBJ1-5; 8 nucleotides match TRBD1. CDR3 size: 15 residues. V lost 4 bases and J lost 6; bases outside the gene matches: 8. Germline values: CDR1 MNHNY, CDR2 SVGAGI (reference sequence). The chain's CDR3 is CASSSEDRGLQPQHF. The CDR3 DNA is TGTGCCAGCAGTTCCGAAGACAGGGGACTTCAGCCCCAGCATTTT.

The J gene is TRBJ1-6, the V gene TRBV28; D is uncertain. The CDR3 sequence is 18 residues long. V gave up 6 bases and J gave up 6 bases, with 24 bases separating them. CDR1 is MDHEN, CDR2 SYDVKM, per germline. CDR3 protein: CASSWPLIGQEINSPLHF. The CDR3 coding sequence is TGTGCCAGCAGCTGGCCCCTCATCGGCCAGGAGATTAATTCACCCCTCCACTTT.

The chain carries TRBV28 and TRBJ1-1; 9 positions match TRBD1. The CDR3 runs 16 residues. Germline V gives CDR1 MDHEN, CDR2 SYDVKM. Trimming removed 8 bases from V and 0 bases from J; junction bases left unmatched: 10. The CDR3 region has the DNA TGTGCCAGCGAGGGGGGACAGGGATCCATGAACACTGAAGCTTTCTTT. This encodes CASEGGQGSMNTEAFF. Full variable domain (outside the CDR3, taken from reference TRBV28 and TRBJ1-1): DVKVTQSSRYLVKRTGEKVFLECVQDMDHENMFWYRQDPGLGLRLIYFSYDVKMKEKGDIPEGYSVSREKKERFSLILESASTNQTSMYLCASEGGQGSMNTEAFFGQGTRLTVV.

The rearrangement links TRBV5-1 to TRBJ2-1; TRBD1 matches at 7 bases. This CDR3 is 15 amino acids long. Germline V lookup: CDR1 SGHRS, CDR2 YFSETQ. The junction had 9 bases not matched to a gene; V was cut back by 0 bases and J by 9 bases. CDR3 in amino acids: CASSLGDSRGLEQFF. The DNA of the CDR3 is TGCGCCAGCAGCTTGGGGGACAGTCGCGGACTTGAGCAGTTCTTC.

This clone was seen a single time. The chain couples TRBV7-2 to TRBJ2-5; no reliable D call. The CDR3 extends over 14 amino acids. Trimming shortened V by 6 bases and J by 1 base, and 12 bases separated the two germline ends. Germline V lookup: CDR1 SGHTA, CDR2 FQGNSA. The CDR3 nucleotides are TGTGCCAGCAGAGTATCGGGCCCCCAAGAGACCCAGTACTTC. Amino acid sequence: CASRVSGPQETQYF.

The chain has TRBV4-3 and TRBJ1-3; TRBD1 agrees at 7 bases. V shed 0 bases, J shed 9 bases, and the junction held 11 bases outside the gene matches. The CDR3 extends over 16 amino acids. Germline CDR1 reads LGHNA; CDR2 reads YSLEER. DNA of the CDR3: TGCGCCAGCAGCCAAGATCGACAGGGTAGCGGGCGCACCATATATTTT. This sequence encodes CASSQDRQGSGRTIYF.

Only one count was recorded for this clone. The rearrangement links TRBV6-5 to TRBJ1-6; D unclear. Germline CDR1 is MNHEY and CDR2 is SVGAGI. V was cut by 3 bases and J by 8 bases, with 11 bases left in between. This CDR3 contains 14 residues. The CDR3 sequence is CASSYSIVDSPLHF. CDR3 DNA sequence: TGTGCCAGCAGTTATTCCATTGTTGATTCACCCCTCCACTTT.

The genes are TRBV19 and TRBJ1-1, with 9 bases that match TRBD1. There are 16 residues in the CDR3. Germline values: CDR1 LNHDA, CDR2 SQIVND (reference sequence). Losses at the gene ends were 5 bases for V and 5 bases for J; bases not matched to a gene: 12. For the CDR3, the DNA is TGTGCCAGTAGTCCACAACCGGGACAGGGAGGGACTGAAGCTTTCTTT. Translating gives CASSPQPGQGGTEAFF.

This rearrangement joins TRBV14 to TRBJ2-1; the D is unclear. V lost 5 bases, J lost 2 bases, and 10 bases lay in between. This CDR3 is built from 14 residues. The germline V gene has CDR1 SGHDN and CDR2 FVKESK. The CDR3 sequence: CASSDHDPYNEQFF. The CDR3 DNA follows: TGTGCCAGCAGCGACCATGATCCCTACAATGAGCAGTTCTTC. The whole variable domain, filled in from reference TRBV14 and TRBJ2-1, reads EAGVTQFPSHSVIEKGQTVTLRCDPISGHDNLYWYRRVMGKEIKFLLHFVKESKQDESGMPNNRFLAERTGGTYSTLKVQPAELEDSGVYFCASSDHDPYNEQFFGPGTRLTVL.

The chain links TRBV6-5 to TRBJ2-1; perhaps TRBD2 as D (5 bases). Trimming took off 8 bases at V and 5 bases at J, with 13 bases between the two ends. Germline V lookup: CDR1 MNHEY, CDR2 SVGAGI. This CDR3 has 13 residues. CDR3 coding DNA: TGTGCCAGCGGCGGGCTAGATAACAATGAGCAGTTCTTC. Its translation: CASGGLDNNEQFF.

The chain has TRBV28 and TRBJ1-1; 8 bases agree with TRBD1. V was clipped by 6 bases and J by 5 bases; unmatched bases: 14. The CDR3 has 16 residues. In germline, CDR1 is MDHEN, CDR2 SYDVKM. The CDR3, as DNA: TGTGCCAGCAGCCCCGGTGGGACAGGTGATTTTACTGAAGCTTTCTTT. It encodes CASSPGGTGDFTEAFF.

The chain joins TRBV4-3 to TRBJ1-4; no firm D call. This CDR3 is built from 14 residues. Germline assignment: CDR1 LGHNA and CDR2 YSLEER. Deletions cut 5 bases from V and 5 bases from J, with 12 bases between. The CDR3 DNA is TGCGCCAGCAGCACGGTAGTTAGCAATGAAAAACTGTTTTTT. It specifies CASSTVVSNEKLFF.

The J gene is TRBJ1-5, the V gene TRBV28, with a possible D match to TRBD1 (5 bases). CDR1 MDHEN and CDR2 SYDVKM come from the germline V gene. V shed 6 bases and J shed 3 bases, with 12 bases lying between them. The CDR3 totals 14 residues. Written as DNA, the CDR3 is TGTGCCAGCAGGTTGAGACAGTTCAATCAGCCCCAGCATTTT. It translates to CASRLRQFNQPQHF.

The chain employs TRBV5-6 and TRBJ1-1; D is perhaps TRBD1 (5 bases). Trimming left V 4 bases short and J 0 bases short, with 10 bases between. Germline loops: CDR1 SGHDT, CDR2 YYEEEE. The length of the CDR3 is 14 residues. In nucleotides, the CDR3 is TGTGCCAGCAGCCGCCGACAGTTGAACACTGAAGCTTTCTTT. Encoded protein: CASSRRQLNTEAFF.